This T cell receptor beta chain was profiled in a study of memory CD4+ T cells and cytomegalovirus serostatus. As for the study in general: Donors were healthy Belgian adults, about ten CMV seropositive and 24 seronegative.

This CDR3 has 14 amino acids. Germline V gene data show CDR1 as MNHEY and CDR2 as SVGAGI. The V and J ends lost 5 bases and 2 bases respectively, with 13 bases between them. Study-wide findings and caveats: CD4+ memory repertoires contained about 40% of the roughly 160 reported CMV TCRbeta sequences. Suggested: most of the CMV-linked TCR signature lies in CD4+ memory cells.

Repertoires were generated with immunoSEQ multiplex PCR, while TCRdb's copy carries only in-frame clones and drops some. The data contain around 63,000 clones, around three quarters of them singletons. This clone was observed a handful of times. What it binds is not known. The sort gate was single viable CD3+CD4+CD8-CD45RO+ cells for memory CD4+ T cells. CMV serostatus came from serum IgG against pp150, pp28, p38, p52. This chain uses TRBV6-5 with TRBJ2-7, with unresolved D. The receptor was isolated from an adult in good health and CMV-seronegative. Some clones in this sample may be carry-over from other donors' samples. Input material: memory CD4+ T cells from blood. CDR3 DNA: TGTGCCAGCAGTGATGTTGGGTCAGCCTACGAGCAGTACTTC. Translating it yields CASSDVGSAYEQYF.